This T cell receptor (beta chain) came from a study of OX40 agonist ivuxolimab in advanced cancers. General study results and limits: Compared with CD4+, CD8+ T cells on average had more expanded clones.

With regard to this clone: The antigen is undetermined.

CDR1 MGHDK and CDR2 SYGVNS come from the germline V gene. The V gene lost 3 bases and the J gene lost 0 bases, with 9 bases spanning the gap. The CDR3 sequence is 16 residues long. The method was immunoSEQ multiplex PCR; TCRdb's version includes in-frame clones alone and lacks a portion of them. The top ten clones hold around 25% of a sample with about 61,000 clones, about nine tenths of them seen once. Sequenced here: CD4+ or CD8+ T cells sorted from blood, sampled in a trial of the OX40 agonist ivuxolimab. V gene TRBV25-1 combines with J gene TRBJ2-6; no firm D call. The receptor's source is an adult with an advanced solid tumor such as melanoma, head and neck, liver or kidney cancer. The CDR3 DNA reads TGTGCCAGCAGTGATTATTTTGGCTCTGGGGCCAACGTCCTGACTTTC. Protein product: CASSDYFGSGANVLTF.